These 20 T cell receptor beta chains originate from one sample sequenced in a study of Graves' ophthalmopathy and Graves' hyperthyroidism. RNA transcripts served as template for amplifying TCR beta CDR3 sequences. Second-round multiplex PCR followed a first-round RT-PCR using HTBI primers. TCRdb itself ran the multiplex PCR reads through MiXCR, one entry per CDR3 protein. The repertoire holds around 600,000 distinct CDR3 sequences, with about 41% as singletons. Source material: peripheral blood. The receptors were sampled from an adult man with Graves' ophthalmopathy.

In this sample, this clonotype turned up many times. The rearrangement joins TRBV9 to TRBJ1-6; TRBD1 might be the D (5 bases). CDR1 is SGDLS and CDR2 is YYNGEE in the germline V gene. The CDR3 spans 14 residues. Deletions cut 4 bases from V and 4 bases from J, with 9 bases between. CDR3 nucleotide sequence: TGTGCCAGCAGCTTGGACATATATAATTCACCCCTCCACTTT. The encoded protein is CASSLDIYNSPLHF.

This clonotype was observed a handful of times. The genes are TRBV7-2 and TRBJ2-7; 7 bases fit TRBD2. V lost 5 bases and J lost 3; bases outside the gene matches: 16. Per germline, CDR1 SGHTA and CDR2 FQGNSA. This CDR3 is built from 17 residues. The CDR3 bases are TGTGCCAGCAGCCCCAAAGGGGCCACTAGCGCAATCTACGAGCAGTACTTC. Amino acid sequence: CASSPKGATSAIYEQYF.

The V call is TRBV7-2, the J call TRBJ1-5; D is uncertain. Germline V lookup: CDR1 SGHTA, CDR2 FQGNSA. CDR3 size: 15 residues. The ends were cut back, 3 bases at V and 11 bases at J, with 20 bases in the middle. The CDR3 DNA reads as TGTGCCAGCAGCTTTTGGACTAGCGGGAAAGAGACCCAGCATTTT. It is translated as CASSFWTSGKETQHF.

The chain combines TRBV29-1 with TRBJ1-3; D is undetermined. The V gene lost 5 bases and the J gene lost 8 bases, with 19 bases spanning the gap. The CDR3 loop spans 14 amino acids. Germline values: CDR1 SQVTM, CDR2 ANQGSEA. This CDR3 reads CSVSSLRHGYTIYF. For the CDR3, the DNA is TGCAGCGTTTCTAGCCTTCGCCATGGCTACACCATATATTTT.

This chain links TRBV19 with TRBJ1-5; D ambiguous. Germline V CDR1 and CDR2: LNHDA, SQIVND (reference sequence). Trimming cost V 11 bases and J 11 bases, with 25 bases left between them. This CDR3 contains 14 residues. CDR3 protein: CAWTHGSGQETQHF. The CDR3, as DNA: TGTGCCTGGACCCATGGGAGCGGCCAAGAGACCCAGCATTTT.

The chain links TRBV29-1 to TRBJ1-4; the match to TRBD1 covers 9 bases. Looked up from germline, CDR1 is SQVTM and CDR2 is ANQGSEA. This CDR3 is 14 amino acids long. The trim removed 6 bases at V and 6 bases at J, leaving 8 bases unmatched. This chain's CDR3 is CSVETGQGDEKLFF. DNA for the CDR3: TGCAGCGTGGAGACGGGACAGGGAGATGAAAAACTGTTTTTT.

The gene calls are TRBV15 and TRBJ2-1; 8 bases line up with TRBD2. The CDR3 is made up of 19 amino acids. Germline CDR1 reads LNHNV; CDR2 reads YYDKDF (reference sequence). The J segment lost 0 bases and the V segment lost 2 bases, leaving 12 bases of the junction unmatched. The DNA of the CDR3 is TGTGCCACCAGCAGAAGGCTAGCGGGCCTTACGAGCTCCTACAATGAGCAGTTCTTC. Translating gives CATSRRLAGLTSSYNEQFF.

This clonotype was observed many times. DNA for the CDR3: TGCAGTGCTAGAGATCCCCAGGGCGACGAGCAGTACTTC. It is translated as CSARDPQGDEQYF. The V gene is TRBV20-1, the J gene TRBJ2-7, with a tentative D call TRBD1 (5 bases). CDR1 is DFQATT and CDR2 is SNEGSKA in the germline V gene (reference sequence). V was trimmed by 0 bases and J by 5 bases, leaving 11 bases between them. The CDR3 runs 13 residues.

DNA of the CDR3: TGTGCCAGCAGCCGGGACGGGAACACGAATGAAAAACTGTTTTTT. This gives the protein CASSRDGNTNEKLFF. This chain joins TRBV7-3 and TRBJ1-4; maybe TRBD1 (5 bases). Trimming pared 5 bases from V and 5 bases from J, leaving 15 bases between. CDR3 size: 15 residues. From germline, CDR1 is SGHTA and CDR2 FQGTGA.

The chain combines TRBV6-5 with TRBJ1-5; 8 nucleotides agree with TRBD1. V lost 2 bases and J lost 6; bases outside the gene matches: 9. CDR1 and CDR2 (germline): MNHEY, SVGAGI. The CDR3 length is 16 residues. This CDR3 is CASSYGTGRASQPQHF. The CDR3 DNA sequence: TGTGCCAGCAGTTACGGGACAGGTCGAGCGAGTCAGCCCCAGCATTTT.

The V and J genes are TRBV2 and TRBJ1-5, with D maybe TRBD1 (5 bases). Trimming removed 6 bases from V and 11 bases from J, with 26 bases in between. This CDR3 is 16 amino acids long. Germline CDR1 and CDR2: SNHLY and FYNNEI. CDR3 DNA sequence: TGTGCCAGCAGAAATCGACTAGCGGGAGGACAAGAGACCCAGCATTTT. Protein product: CASRNRLAGGQETQHF.

This clonotype was recorded a few times. The chain joins TRBV6-6 to TRBJ1-5; TRBD1 matches 7 bases. After removal of 6 bases from V and 4 bases from J, the junction contained 6 bases not matched to a gene. The CDR3 is made up of 14 amino acids. The germline CDR1 and CDR2 sequences are MNHNY and SVGAGI (reference sequence). The chain's CDR3 is CASRQQGKNQPQHF. In DNA form, the CDR3 reads TGTGCCAGCAGGCAACAGGGGAAAAATCAGCCCCAGCATTTT.

This clonotype was seen at least ten times. V gene TRBV7-8 combines with J gene TRBJ1-1, with TRBD1 as a possible D gene (5 bases). With 3 bases removed from V and 3 bases from J, the gap between germline ends came to 8 bases. The CDR3 extends over 13 amino acids. Germline assignment: CDR1 SGHVS and CDR2 FQNEAQ. The CDR3 nucleotides are TGTGCCAGCAGCTTGCCAGGGTACACTGAAGCTTTCTTT. Its translation is CASSLPGYTEAFF. Complete variable domain (other parts from reference TRBV7-8 and TRBJ1-1): GAGVSQSPRYKVAKRGQDVALRCDPISGHVSLFWYQQALGQGPEFLTYFQNEAQLDKSGLPSDRFFAERPEGSVSTLKIQRTQQEDSAVYLCASSLPGYTEAFFGQGTRLTVV.

In this sample, this clonotype turned up many times. This chain joins TRBV7-2 and TRBJ2-5; D not resolved. Trimming shortened V by 1 base and J by 4 bases, and 10 bases separated the two germline ends. Germline V gives CDR1 SGHTA, CDR2 FQGNSA. The CDR3 consists of 14 residues. The CDR3 is CASSLGSLSETQYF. The DNA of the CDR3 is TGTGCCAGCAGCTTAGGGTCCTTGTCAGAGACCCAGTACTTC.

This clonotype has ten or more counts. The V call is TRBV10-3, the J call TRBJ1-1; tentative D call: TRBD1 (6 bases). Deletions cut 7 bases from V and 8 bases from J, with 17 bases between. Germline V gene lookup returns CDR1 ENHRY and CDR2 SYGVKD. CDR3 length: 13 amino acids. CDR3 DNA sequence: TGTGCCATCACTGAAAACTCCGGGACAGAAGCTTTCTTT. It codes for CAITENSGTEAFF.

This clonotype was found once. A clone one base away is much larger, so this may be a read error. The chain is built from TRBV10-3 and TRBJ2-7; the D gene is possibly TRBD2 (5 bases). Trimming stripped 6 bases from V and 6 bases from J, with 21 bases between. Germline CDR1 reads ENHRY; CDR2 reads SYGVKD. The CDR3 loop spans 15 amino acids. The CDR3 sequence is CAISVGGGGFSEQYF. CDR3 coding DNA: TGTGCCATCAGCGTAGGAGGAGGTGGATTTAGCGAGCAGTACTTC.

In its sample, this clonotype was seen many times. The rearrangement links TRBV2 to TRBJ2-5; a possible D gene is TRBD1 (8 bases). This CDR3 spans 15 amino acids. CDR1 SNHLY and CDR2 FYNNEI come from the germline V gene. The V gene lost 6 bases and the J gene lost 1 base, with 15 bases spanning the gap. The CDR3 DNA reads TGTGCCAGCAGGGCGAACAGGGGGGGCCAAGAGACCCAGTACTTC. This codes for CASRANRGGQETQYF.

This clonotype has only a few counts. V and J are TRBV6-5 and TRBJ1-1; D not certain. V dropped 2 bases and J dropped 4 bases, with 8 bases sitting between them. Germline V lookup: CDR1 MNHEY, CDR2 SVGAGI. The CDR3 loop spans 13 amino acids. The CDR3 DNA is TGTGCCAGCAGTTACCCGTTCGGCACTGAAGCTTTCTTT. This encodes CASSYPFGTEAFF.

Many counts were recorded for this clonotype. V usage is TRBV2 and J usage is TRBJ1-1, with D perhaps matching TRBD1 (5 bases). The germline gives CDR1 SNHLY, CDR2 FYNNEI. Trimming pared 3 bases from V and 3 bases from J, leaving 8 bases between. This CDR3 is 13 amino acids long. The CDR3 protein is CASSDGADTEAFF. The CDR3 bases are TGTGCCAGCAGTGATGGGGCCGACACTGAAGCTTTCTTT.

This clonotype has ten or more counts. V usage is TRBV7-2 and J usage is TRBJ2-7; TRBD1 matches at 8 bases. Germline-derived CDR1 and CDR2 are SGHTA and FQGNSA. With V trimmed by 1 base and J by 2 bases, 10 bases remained unmatched. The CDR3 loop spans 17 amino acids. CDR3 bases: TGTGCCAGCAGCTTAGGGAGCCGGGACAGGCTGCCCTACGAGCAGTACTTC. The encoded protein is CASSLGSRDRLPYEQYF.